The next 2 T cell receptor beta chains were all read from a single sample in a study of cytomegalovirus exposure and HLA in healthy donors. PCR involved 60 Vbeta and 13 Jbeta primers. The table came from immunoSEQ multiplex PCR; TCRdb's copy has only in-frame clones and leaves some out. The sample records about 200,000 clones, around 83% being singletons. Sequences were obtained from PBMCs. These TCRs come from a woman aged 40-49 years in good health and CMV-seronegative.

The genes are TRBV5-1 and TRBJ2-7, with TRBD2 matching 9 bases. The germline V gene encodes CDR1 SGHRS and CDR2 YFSETQ. This CDR3 is 16 amino acids long. V shed 2 bases and J 1 base; nucleotides not matched to a gene: 7. The DNA for the CDR3 is TGCGCCAGCAGCTTAGGCGGACTAGCGTATTCCTACGAGCAGTACTTC. Translated, it gives CASSLGGLAYSYEQYF.

This rearrangement joins TRBV5-1 to TRBJ2-1, with TRBD2 identical over 7 bases. The CDR3 is 15 residues long. Trimming took 0 bases from V and 5 from J; bases not matched to a gene: 5. Germline V gene sequence: CDR1 SGHRS, CDR2 YFSETQ. In DNA form, the CDR3 reads TGCGCCAGCAGCTTGGGAGGGGAGGGCCACAATGAGCAGTTCTTC. This sequence encodes CASSLGGEGHNEQFF.